This TCR beta chain appears in the sequencing data of a study of T cells after posttransplantation cyclophosphamide. General study points: Recipient CMV seropositivity and CMV reactivation strongly tracked TRB clonality. Later post-transplant blood repertoires were often dominated by donor CD8+ memory clones. Skin or GI-infiltrating T cells shared few TRB sequences with blood.

As to this clone: Its antigen is unknown.

The CDR3 has 18 amino acids. Repertoires were generated with immunoSEQ multiplex PCR, while TCRdb's copy carries only in-frame clones and drops some. Of around 30,000 clones in the sample, around 90% were seen once. The source material was PBMCs. This rearrangement joins TRBV7-5 to TRBJ2-7; the tabulated D call, TRBD1, remains unverified against the DNA. TRBV7-5 corresponds to a pseudogene. This receptor was taken from a woman in her forties with a blood cancer, CMV-positive, and with a related stem cell donor. DNA for the CDR3: TGTGCCAGAAGCTTAGAGGGACGAAATGACAGGTACTGCTACGAGCAGTACTTC. Encoded protein: CARSLEGRNDRYCYEQYF.